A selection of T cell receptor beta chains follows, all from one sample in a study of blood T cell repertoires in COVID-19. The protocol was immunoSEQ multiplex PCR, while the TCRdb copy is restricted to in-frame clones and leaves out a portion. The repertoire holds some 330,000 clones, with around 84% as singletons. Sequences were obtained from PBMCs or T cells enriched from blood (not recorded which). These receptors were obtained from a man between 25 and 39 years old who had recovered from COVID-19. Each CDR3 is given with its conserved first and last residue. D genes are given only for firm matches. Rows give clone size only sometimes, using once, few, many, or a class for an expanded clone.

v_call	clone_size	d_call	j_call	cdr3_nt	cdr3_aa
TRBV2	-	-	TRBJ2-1	TGTGCCAGCAGTGGTTCGGCAGGGGACTACAATGAGCAGTTCTTC	CASSGSAGDYNEQFF
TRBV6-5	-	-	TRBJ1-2	TGTGCCAGCAAAACAGGGCCGCTTTATGGCTACACCTTC	CASKTGPLYGYTF
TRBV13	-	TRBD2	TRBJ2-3	TGTGCCAGCAGCTTATCAGGTTGGGCGGCTCGTGTAGCGGGGGAGTCAGATACGCAGTATTTT	CASSLSGWAARVAGESDTQYF
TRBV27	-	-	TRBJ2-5	TGTGCCAGCAGGCGGGGGGACAGCCAAGAGACCCAGTACTTC	CASRRGDSQETQYF
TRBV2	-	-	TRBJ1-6	TGTGCCAGCAGTGGGGAGAGGTGGTCACCCCTCCACTTT	CASSGERWSPLHF
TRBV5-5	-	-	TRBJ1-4	TGTGCCAGCAGCTTTCGAATCGGGGCAACTAATGAAAAACTGTTTTTT	CASSFRIGATNEKLFF
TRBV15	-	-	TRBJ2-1	TGTGCCACCGAAGGTCTCCAGGGCTACAATGAGCAGTTCTTC	CATEGLQGYNEQFF
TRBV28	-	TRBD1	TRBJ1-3	TGTGCCAGCAGTTTCCTGGGACAGTTACACTCTGGAAACACCATATATTTT	CASSFLGQLHSGNTIYF
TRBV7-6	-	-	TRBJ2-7	TGTGCCAGCAGCCCTCCGGGCAGGGGAGGGGTCGAGCAGTACTTC	CASSPPGRGGVEQYF
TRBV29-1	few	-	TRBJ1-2	TGCAGCGTTGAAGACCTAGACGCGGGCACCCTCTTTAACTATGGCTACACCTTC	CSVEDLDAGTLFNYGYTF
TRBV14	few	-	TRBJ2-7	TGTGCCAGCAGCCAAACCTACTACGAGCAGTACTTC	CASSQTYYEQYF
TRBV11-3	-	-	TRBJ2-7	TGTGCCAGCAGCTTCGGGCAGGGGAACTACGAGCAGTACTTC	CASSFGQGNYEQYF
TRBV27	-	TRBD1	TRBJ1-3	TGTGCCAGCAGTCAGGACGGACAGGCCCAGCGAAACACCATATATTTT	CASSQDGQAQRNTIYF
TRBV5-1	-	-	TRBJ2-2	TGCGCCAGCAGCTTGGTGGGAGTCCTGAACACCGGGGAGCTGTTTTTT	CASSLVGVLNTGELFF
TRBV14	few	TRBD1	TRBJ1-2	TGTGCCAGCAGCCAAACACCCTCCGGGACAGGGGGCGGGGGCTACACCTTC	CASSQTPSGTGGGGYTF
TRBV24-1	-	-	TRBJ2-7	TGTGCCACCAGTGATTCGTACTCCTACGAGCAGTACTTC	CATSDSYSYEQYF
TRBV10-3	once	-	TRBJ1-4	TGTGCCATCAGTGAAGGGCAGGGAGGAGAAAAACTGTTTTTT	CAISEGQGGEKLFF
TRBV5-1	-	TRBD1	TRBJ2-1	TGCGCCAGCAGCTACTTGGGACAGGGGGCGAAAGGTAGCGGTAATGAGCAGTTCTTC	CASSYLGQGAKGSGNEQFF
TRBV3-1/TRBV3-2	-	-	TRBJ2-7	TGTGCCAGCAGCCAAACCGCCAGCGAGCAGTACGAGCAGTACTTC	CASSQTASEQYEQYF
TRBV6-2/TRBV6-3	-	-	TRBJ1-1	TGTGCCAGCAGTTACGACAGGATAACTATGAACACTGAAGCTTTCTTT	CASSYDRITMNTEAFF
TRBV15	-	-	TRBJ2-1	TGTGCCACCAGCAGACCTCCAAGCCGTAATGAGCAGTTCTTC	CATSRPPSRNEQFF
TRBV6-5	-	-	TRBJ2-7	TGTGCCAGCAGTTACAAACTTCAGGGATTCTACGGGCAGTACTTC	CASSYKLQGFYGQYF
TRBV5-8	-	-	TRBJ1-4	TGTGCCAGCAGCTTCTGGGGGCGCCTGGAAACTAATGAAAAACTGTTTTTT	CASSFWGRLETNEKLFF
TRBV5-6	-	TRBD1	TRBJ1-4	TGTGCCAGCAGCTTGGGCAGGGGGCTCACTAATGAAAAACTGTTTTTT	CASSLGRGLTNEKLFF
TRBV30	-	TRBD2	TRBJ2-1	TGTGCCTGGAGTGCAGGAGCGGGGGGGCCTTTGGATGAGCAGTTCTTC	CAWSAGAGGPLDEQFF
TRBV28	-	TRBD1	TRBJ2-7	TGTGCCAGCAGTTTGTCGACAGGGAAGGAGCAGTACTTC	CASSLSTGKEQYF
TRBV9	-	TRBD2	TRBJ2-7	TGTGCCAGCAGCGTAGGGGCTAGCGGCGCCTACGAGCAGTACTTC	CASSVGASGAYEQYF
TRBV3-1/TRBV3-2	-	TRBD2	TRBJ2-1	TGTGCCAGCAGCCAAGAAGTAGTAGCGGGCCCCGGACATGAGCAGTTCTTC	CASSQEVVAGPGHEQFF